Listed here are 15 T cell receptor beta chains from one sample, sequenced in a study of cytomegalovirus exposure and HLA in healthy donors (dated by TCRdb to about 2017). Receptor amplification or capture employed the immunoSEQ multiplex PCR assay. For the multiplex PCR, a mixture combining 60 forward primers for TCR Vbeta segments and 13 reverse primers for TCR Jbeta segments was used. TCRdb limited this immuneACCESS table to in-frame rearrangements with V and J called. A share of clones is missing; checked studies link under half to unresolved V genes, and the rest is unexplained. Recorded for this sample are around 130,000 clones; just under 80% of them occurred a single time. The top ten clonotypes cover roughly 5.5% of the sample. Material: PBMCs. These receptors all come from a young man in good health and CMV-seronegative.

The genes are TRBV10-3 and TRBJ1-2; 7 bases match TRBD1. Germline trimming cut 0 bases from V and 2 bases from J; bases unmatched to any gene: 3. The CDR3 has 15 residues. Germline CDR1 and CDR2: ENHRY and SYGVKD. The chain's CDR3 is CAISESGTENYGYTF. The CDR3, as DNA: TGTGCCATCAGTGAGTCGGGGACAGAGAACTATGGCTACACCTTC.

The CDR3 DNA reads as TGTGCCAGCAGCGTGCAGGACACCTCTGGAAACACCATATATTTT. Its protein product is CASSVQDTSGNTIYF. This rearrangement joins TRBV9 to TRBJ1-3; D perhaps matches TRBD1 (5 bases). The CDR3 contains 15 residues. Germline loops: CDR1 SGDLS, CDR2 YYNGEE. The germline V and J ends were trimmed by 2 bases and 0 bases, with 9 bases remaining between them.

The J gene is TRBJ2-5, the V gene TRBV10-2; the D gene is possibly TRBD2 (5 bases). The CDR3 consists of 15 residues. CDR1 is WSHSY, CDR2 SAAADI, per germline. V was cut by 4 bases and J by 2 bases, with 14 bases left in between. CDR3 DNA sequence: TGCGCCAGCAGTGTCAGGCTCCGGGGACAAGAGACCCAGTACTTC. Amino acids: CASSVRLRGQETQYF.

The CDR3 spells CASSPSQEGLNEKLFF. As DNA, the CDR3 is TGTGCCAGCTCACCAAGTCAGGAGGGCTTGAATGAAAAACTGTTTTTT. V gene TRBV18 combines with J gene TRBJ1-4; D call uncertain. In germline, CDR1 is KGHSH, CDR2 LQKENI. V gave up 2 bases and J gave up 5 bases, with 15 bases separating them. The CDR3 consists of 16 residues. Using reference TRBV18 and TRBJ1-4 for the parts outside the CDR3, the full variable domain is NAGVMQNPRHLVRRRGQEARLRCSPMKGHSHVYWYRQLPEEGLKFMVYLQKENIIDESGMPKERFSAEFPKEGPSILRIQQVVRGDSAAYFCASSPSQEGLNEKLFFGSGTQLSVL.

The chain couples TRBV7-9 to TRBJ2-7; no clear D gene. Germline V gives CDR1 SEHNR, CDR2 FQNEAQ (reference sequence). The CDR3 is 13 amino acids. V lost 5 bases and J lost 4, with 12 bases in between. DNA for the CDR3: TGTGCCAGCAGCGGGCAGGAAATTTACGAGCAGTACTTC. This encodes CASSGQEIYEQYF.

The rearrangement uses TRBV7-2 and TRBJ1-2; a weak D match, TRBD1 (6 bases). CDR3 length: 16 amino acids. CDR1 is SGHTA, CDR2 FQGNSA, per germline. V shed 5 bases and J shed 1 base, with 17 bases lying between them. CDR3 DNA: TGTGCCAGCAGCCCCCTGGGCGGGGGCATTAACTATGGCTACACCTTC. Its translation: CASSPLGGGINYGYTF.

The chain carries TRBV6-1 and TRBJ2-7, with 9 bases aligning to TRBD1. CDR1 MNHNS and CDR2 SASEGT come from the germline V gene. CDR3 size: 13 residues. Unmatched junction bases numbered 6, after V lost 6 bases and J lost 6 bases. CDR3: CASRRQGDFEQYF. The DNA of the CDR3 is TGTGCCAGCAGACGACAGGGGGACTTCGAGCAGTACTTC.

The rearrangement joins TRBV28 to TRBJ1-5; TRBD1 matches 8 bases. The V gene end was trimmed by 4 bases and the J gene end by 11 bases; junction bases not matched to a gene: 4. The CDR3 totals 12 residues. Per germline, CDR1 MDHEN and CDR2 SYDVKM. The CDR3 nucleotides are TGTGCCAGCAGTTACAACAGGGGGACCCAGCATTTT. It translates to CASSYNRGTQHF.

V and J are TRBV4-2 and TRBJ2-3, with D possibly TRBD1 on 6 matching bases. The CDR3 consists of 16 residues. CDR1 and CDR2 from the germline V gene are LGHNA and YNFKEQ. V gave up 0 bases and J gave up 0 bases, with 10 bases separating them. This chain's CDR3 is CASSQDRDTSTDTQYF. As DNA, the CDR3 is TGTGCCAGCAGCCAAGACCGGGACACCAGCACAGATACGCAGTATTTT.

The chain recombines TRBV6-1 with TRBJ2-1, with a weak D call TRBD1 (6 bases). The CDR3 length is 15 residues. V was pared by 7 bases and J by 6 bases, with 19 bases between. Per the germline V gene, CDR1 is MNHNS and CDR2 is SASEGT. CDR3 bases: TGTGCCAGCACTTTAGGTGGGCAAGGGGGCAATGAGCAGTTCTTC. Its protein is CASTLGGQGGNEQFF.

The CDR3 DNA sequence: TGCGCCAGCAGCCCCCGGACTTTAAATGAGCAGTTCTTC. It specifies CASSPRTLNEQFF. This chain connects TRBV4-1 to TRBJ2-1; tentative D call: TRBD2 (5 bases). The V and J ends lost 4 bases and 7 bases respectively, with 11 bases between them. The CDR3 length is 13 residues. The germline V gene encodes CDR1 MGHRA and CDR2 YSYEKL.

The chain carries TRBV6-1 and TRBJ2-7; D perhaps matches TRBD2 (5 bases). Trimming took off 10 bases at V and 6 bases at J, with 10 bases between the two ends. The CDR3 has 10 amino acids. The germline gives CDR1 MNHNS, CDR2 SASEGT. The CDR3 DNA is TGTGCCACCGGGGAGTTCGAGCAGTACTTC. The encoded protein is CATGEFEQYF.

CDR3 in amino acids: CATSSHAGSYNEQFF. DNA of the CDR3: TGTGCCACCAGCTCTCACGCGGGAAGCTACAATGAGCAGTTCTTC. This rearrangement joins TRBV15 to TRBJ2-1, with a weak D call TRBD2 (6 bases). Trimming shortened V by 5 bases and J by 3 bases, and 14 bases separated the two germline ends. The CDR3 is made up of 15 amino acids. The germline CDR1 and CDR2 sequences are LNHNV and YYDKDF (reference sequence). The full variable domain, with the rest looked up from reference TRBV15 and TRBJ2-1, is DAMVIQNPRYQVTQFGKPVTLSCSQTLNHNVMYWYQQKSSQAPKLLFHYYDKDFNNEADTPDNFQSRRPNTSFCFLDIRSPGLGDTAMYLCATSSHAGSYNEQFFGPGTRLTVL.

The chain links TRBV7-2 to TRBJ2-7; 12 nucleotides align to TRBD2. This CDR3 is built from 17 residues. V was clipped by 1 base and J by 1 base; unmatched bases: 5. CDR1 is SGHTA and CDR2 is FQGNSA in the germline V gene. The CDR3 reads CASSLEGTSGYSYEQYF. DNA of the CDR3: TGTGCCAGCAGCTTAGAGGGGACTAGCGGGTATTCCTACGAGCAGTACTTC.

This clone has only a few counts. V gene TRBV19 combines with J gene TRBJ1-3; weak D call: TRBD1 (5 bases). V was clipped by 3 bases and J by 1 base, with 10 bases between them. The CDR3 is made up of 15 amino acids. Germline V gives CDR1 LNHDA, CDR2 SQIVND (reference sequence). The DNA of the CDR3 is TGTGCCAGTAGTATCGGGGGATTTTCTGGAAACACCATATATTTT. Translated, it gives CASSIGGFSGNTIYF.